This TCR beta chain emerged from a study of long-term antiretroviral therapy in people with HIV. Looking at the study overall: The immediate-ART recommendation dates to 2015, and the earliest samples predate it by about a decade. General study results and limits: On ART adherence, viral resistance or therapy changes, no data were available. After ART, diversity increased yet remained lower than transplant donor controls. Spans of CDR3 length were tighter for HIV repertoires than for controls.

Trimming left V 4 bases short and J 10 bases short, with 11 bases between. The CDR3 is 12 residues long. The germline CDR1 and CDR2 sequences are SGHTA and FQGTGA. About this clone: Its target is unknown.

Runs used v3.0 of the immunoSEQ assay and were done at survey level. Produced via immunoSEQ multiplex PCR; TCRdb's table is partial and in-frame only. The repertoire has several thousand clones, around nine tenths of them found once; the top ten carry about 4.1%. The sequence was obtained from a woman between 45 and 60 years old with HIV. Sample: unsorted PBMCs, taken 0.3 years after starting antiretroviral therapy. The V and J genes are TRBV7-3 and TRBJ2-1; D unresolved. The CDR3 bases are TGTGCCAGCAGCTCCAATGGACGGGAGCAGTTCTTC. It codes for CASSSNGREQFF. The full variable domain, completed using reference TRBV7-3 and TRBJ2-1, is GAGVSQTPSNKVTEKGKYVELRCDPISGHTALYWYRQSLGQGPEFLIYFQGTGAADDSGLPNDRFFAVRPEGSVSTLKIQRTERGDSAVYLCASSSNGREQFFGPGTRLTVL.